The present TCR beta chain was sequenced within a study of blood T cell repertoires in COVID-19. Looking at the study overall: Donors in the United States, Italy and Spain gave samples during acute or convalescent COVID-19. Sources were T cells, B-cell-depleted T cells, or PBMCs; the material itself was cDNA or gDNA.

Original methodology: By means of reference gene primer amplification, nucleated cell counts were estimated. TCRdb's copy holds only in-frame clones and misses some; the assay was immunoSEQ multiplex PCR. V, J and clone size are those of that table, while D and trimming were read from the DNA. The sample carries more than 80,000 clones, around nine tenths recorded once. The germline V gene has CDR1 MNHEY and CDR2 SVGAGI. Trimming took off 5 bases at V and 2 bases at J, with 5 bases between the two ends. The CDR3 has 12 amino acids. This receptor was identified in a man older than 75 with acute or convalescent COVID-19. The source material was peripheral blood. The chain couples TRBV6-5 to TRBJ2-3; D call uncertain. DNA of the CDR3: TGTGCCAGCAGTATCCTCACAGATACGCAGTATTTT. Amino acids: CASSILTDTQYF.